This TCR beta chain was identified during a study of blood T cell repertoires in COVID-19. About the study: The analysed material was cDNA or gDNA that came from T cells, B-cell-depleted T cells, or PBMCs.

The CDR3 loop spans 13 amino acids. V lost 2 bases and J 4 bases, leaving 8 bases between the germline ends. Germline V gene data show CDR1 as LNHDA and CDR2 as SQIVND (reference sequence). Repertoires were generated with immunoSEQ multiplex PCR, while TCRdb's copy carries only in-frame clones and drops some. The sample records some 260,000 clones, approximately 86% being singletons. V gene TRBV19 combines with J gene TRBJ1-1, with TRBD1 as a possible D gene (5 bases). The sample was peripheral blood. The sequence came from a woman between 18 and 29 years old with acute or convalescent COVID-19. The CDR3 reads CASSISRGTEAFF. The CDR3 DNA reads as TGTGCCAGTAGTATATCAAGGGGCACTGAAGCTTTCTTT.